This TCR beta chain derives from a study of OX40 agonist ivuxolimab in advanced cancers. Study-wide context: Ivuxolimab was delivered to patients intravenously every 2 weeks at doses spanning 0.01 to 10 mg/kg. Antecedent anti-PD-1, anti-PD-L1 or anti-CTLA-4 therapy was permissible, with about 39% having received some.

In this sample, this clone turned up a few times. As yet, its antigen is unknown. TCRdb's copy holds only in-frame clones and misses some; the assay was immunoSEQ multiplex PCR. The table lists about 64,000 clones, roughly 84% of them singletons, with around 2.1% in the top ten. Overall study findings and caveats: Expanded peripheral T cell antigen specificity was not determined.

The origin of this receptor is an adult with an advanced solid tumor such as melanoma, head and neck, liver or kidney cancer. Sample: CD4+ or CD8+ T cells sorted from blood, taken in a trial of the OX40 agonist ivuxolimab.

In DNA form, the CDR3 reads TGTGCCAGCAGCTTATATGGAGATACGCAGTATTTT. Amino acid sequence: CASSLYGDTQYF. The chain combines TRBV7-3 with TRBJ2-3; D is undetermined. The germline V gene has CDR1 SGHTA and CDR2 FQGTGA. CDR3 size: 12 residues. V was cut by 2 bases and J by 5 bases, with 5 bases left in between.